This T cell receptor beta chain originates from a study of regulatory T cells in long-lasting Graves disease. Study findings and constraints: Patients with persistent Graves' had lower TCR diversity than newly diagnosed patients. New patients shared fewer public clonotypes (around 970) than persistent patients did (approximately 2,700).

Libraries of TCR beta came from iRepertoire HTBI primers plus Arm-PCR of CDR3 regions. TCRdb passed the multiplex PCR reads through MiXCR, listing each CDR3 protein once. The sample consists of 300,000 to 400,000 distinct CDR3 sequences, about 19% of them appearing once. Indicated time point: persistent/refractory GD, antithyroid drugs over 5 years with positive TRAb. Scientists built the TCR library using RNA that was extracted from PBMCs. Graves' disease diagnosis relied on American Thyroid Association guidelines. This clonotype was detected many times. Antigen specificity is unknown. V lost 0 bases, J lost 7 bases, and 13 bases lay in between. The CDR3 is 16 residues long.

The chain is built from TRBV12-3 or TRBV12-4 and TRBJ1-6, with no clear D. The sequence was collected from a female donor with Graves disease. Material: peripheral blood mononuclear cells (PBMCs), obtained when the disease was refractory, from a patient treated with antithyroid drugs. As DNA, the CDR3 is TGTGCCAGCAGTTTAGCGAATGCTAATATGAATTCACCCCTCCACTTT. Translated, it gives CASSLANANMNSPLHF.